This T cell receptor (beta chain) appears in the sequencing data of a study of technical replicates of blood from a handful of donors. Using immunoSEQ multiplex PCR, the repertoire was profiled, and TCRdb retains in-frame clones only, with some absent. The profile shows 75,000 to 100,000 clones, about 94% of them singletons. Trimming took 6 bases from V and 6 from J, leaving 14 bases between them. The CDR3 covers 13 residues. The germline V gene encodes CDR1 SGHVS and CDR2 FNYEAQ. Sequencing was performed on T cells isolated from PBMCs. This clonotype originated in a human donor in good health. The chain employs TRBV7-6 and TRBJ1-2; maybe TRBD1 (6 bases). For the CDR3, the DNA is TGTGCCAGCAGTTTTAGTCCAGGGGATGGCTACACCTTC. Its protein is CASSFSPGDGYTF.